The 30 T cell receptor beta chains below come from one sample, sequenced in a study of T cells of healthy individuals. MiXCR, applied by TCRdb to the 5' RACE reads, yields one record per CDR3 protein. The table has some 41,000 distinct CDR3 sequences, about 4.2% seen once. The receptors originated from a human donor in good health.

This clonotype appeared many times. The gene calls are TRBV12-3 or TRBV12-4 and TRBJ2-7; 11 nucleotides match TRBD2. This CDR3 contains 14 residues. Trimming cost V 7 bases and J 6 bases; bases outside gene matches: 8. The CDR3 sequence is CASKRLAGSSEQYF. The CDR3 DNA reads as TGTGCCAGCAAAAGACTAGCGGGATCTTCCGAGCAGTACTTC.

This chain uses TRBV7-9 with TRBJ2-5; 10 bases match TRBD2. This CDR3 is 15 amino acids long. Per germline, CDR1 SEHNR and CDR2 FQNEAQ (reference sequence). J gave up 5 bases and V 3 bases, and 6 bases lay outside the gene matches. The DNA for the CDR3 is TGTGCCAGCAGCTTGCTAGCGGGAGAGGTTGAGACCCAGTACTTC. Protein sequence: CASSLLAGEVETQYF.

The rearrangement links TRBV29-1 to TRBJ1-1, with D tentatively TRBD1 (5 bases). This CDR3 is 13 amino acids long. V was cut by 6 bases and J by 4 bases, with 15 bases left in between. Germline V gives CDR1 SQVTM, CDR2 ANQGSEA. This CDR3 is CSVSPGTGTEAFF. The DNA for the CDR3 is TGCAGCGTGTCCCCGGGGACGGGCACTGAAGCTTTCTTT. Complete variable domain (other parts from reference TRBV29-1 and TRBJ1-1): SAVISQKPSRDICQRGTSLTIQCQVDSQVTMMFWYRQQPGQSLTLIATANQGSEATYESGFVIDKFPISRPNLTFSTLTVSNMSPEDSSIYLCSVSPGTGTEAFFGQGTRLTVV.

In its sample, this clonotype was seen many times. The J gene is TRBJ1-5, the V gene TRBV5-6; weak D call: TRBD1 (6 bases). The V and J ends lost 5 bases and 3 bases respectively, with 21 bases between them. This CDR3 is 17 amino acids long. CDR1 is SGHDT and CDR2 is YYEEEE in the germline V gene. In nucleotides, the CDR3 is TGTGCCAGCAGTTTTTGGGGCGTTGGGGGCGCCAATCAGCCCCAGCATTTT. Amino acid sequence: CASSFWGVGGANQPQHF.

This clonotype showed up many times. The CDR3 loop is CATDASPDSSFTTDTQYF. The DNA of the CDR3 is TGTGCCACCGATGCGAGTCCTGACTCATCCTTTACCACAGATACGCAGTATTTT. The chain employs TRBV24-1 and TRBJ2-3; D remains unclear. Trimming took 9 bases from V and 2 from J, leaving 26 bases between them. This CDR3 spans 18 amino acids. Germline loops: CDR1 KGHDR, CDR2 SFDVKD.

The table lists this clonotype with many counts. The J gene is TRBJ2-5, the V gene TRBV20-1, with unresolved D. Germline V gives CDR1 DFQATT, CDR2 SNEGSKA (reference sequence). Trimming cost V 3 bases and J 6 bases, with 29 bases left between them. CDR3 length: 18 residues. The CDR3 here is CSASRSFSGGIKVKTQYF. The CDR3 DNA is TGCAGTGCTAGCCGTTCCTTCAGTGGCGGAATAAAGGTGAAGACCCAGTACTTC.

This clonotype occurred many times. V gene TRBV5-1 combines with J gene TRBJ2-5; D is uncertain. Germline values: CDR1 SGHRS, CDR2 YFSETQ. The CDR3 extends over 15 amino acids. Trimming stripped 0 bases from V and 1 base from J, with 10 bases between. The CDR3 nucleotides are TGCGCCAGCAGCTTGGAAGGGTTCCCCCAAGAGACCCAGTACTTC. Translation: CASSLEGFPQETQYF.

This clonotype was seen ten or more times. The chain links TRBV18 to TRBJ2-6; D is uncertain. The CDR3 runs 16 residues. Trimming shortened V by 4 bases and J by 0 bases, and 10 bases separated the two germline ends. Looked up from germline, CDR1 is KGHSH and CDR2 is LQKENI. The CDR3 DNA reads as TGTGCCAGCTCACGTTCTGCTGACTCTGGGGCCAACGTCCTGACTTTC. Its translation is CASSRSADSGANVLTF.

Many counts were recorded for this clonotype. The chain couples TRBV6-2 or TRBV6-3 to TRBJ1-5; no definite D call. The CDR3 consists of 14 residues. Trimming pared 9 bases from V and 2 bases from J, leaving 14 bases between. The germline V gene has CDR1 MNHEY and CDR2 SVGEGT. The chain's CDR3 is CARRRAFGNQPQHF. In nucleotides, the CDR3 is TGTGCCAGGCGGAGGGCCTTCGGCAATCAGCCCCAGCATTTT.

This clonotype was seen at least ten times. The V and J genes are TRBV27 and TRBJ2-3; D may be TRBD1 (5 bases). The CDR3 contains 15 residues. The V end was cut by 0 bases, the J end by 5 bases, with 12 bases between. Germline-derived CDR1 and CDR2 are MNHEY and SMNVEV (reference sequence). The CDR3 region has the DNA TGTGCCAGCAGTTTATCGGTCAGGGTTAGAGATACGCAGTATTTT. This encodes CASSLSVRVRDTQYF.

The CDR3 sequence: CASQGQSTDTQYF. The CDR3 DNA is TGCGCCAGCCAAGGACAAAGCACAGATACGCAGTATTTT. The chain has TRBV10-1 and TRBJ2-3, with D possibly matching TRBD1 (5 bases). CDR3 length: 13 residues. Germline V gene data show CDR1 as WNHNN and CDR2 as SYGVQD (reference sequence). Trimming removed 8 bases at V and 0 bases at J, with 9 bases between.

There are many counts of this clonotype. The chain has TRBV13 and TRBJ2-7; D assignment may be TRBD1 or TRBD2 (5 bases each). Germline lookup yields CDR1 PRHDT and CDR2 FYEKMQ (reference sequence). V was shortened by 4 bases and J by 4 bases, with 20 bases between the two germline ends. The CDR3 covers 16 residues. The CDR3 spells CASSSNERGEGYEQYF. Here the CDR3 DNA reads TGTGCCAGCAGCTCAAACGAGAGGGGCGAGGGTTACGAGCAGTACTTC.

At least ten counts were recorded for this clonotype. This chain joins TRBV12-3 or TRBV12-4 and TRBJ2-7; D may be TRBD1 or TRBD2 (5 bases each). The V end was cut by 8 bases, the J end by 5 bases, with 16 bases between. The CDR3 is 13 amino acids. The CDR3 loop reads CASGIQGDHEQYF. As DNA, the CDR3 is TGTGCCAGCGGAATCCAAGGGGACCACGAGCAGTACTTC.

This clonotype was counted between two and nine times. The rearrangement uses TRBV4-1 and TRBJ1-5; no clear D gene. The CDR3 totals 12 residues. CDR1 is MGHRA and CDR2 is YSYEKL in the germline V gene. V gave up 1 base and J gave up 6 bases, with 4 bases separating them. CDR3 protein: CASSQVGQPQHF. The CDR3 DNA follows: TGCGCCAGCAGCCAAGTTGGTCAGCCCCAGCATTTT.

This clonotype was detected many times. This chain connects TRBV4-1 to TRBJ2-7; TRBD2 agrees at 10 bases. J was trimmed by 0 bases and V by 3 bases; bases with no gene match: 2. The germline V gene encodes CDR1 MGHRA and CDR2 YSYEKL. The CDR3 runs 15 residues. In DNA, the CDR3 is TGCGCCAGCAGCCATAGCGGGGGGCCCTCCTACGAGCAGTACTTC. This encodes CASSHSGGPSYEQYF.

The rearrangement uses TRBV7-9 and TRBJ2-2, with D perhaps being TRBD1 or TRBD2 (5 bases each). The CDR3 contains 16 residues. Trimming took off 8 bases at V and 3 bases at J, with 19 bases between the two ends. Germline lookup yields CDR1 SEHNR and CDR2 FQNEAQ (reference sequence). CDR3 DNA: TGTGCCAGCCCCGGTGGGACCGAGGATTACACCGGGGAGCTGTTTTTT. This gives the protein CASPGGTEDYTGELFF.

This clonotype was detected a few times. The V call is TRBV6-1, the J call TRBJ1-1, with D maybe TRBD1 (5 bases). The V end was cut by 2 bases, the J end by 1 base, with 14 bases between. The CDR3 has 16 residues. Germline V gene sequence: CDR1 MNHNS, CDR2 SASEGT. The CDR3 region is CASSEIGWRGNTEAFF. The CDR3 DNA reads TGTGCCAGCAGTGAAATTGGTTGGAGGGGGAACACTGAAGCTTTCTTT.

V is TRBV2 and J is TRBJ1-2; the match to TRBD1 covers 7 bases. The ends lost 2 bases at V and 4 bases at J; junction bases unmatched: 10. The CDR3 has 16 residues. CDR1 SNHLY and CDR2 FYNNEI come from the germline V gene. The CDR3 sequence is CASSETADRASYGYTF. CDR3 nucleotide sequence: TGTGCCAGCAGTGAAACTGCCGACAGGGCCAGCTATGGCTACACCTTC.

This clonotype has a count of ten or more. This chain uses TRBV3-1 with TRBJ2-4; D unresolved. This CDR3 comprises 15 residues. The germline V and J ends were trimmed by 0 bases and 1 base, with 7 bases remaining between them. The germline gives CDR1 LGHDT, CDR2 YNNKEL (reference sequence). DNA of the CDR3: TGTGCCAGCAGCCAAGAAGGCCAGGCCAAAAACATTCAGTACTTC. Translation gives CASSQEGQAKNIQYF.

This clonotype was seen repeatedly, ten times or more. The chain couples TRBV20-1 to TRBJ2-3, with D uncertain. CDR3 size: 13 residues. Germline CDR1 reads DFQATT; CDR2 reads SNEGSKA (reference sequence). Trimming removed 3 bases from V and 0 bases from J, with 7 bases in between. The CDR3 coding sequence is TGCAGTGCTAGTCCCGGGAGCACAGATACGCAGTATTTT. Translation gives CSASPGSTDTQYF.

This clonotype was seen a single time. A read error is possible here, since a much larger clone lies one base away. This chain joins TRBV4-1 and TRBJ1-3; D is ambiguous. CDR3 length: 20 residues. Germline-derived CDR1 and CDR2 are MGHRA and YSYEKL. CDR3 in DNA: TGCGCCAGAAGCCAAGATGGGCGAAGGACCCCGACGGGAGACGGAAACACCATATATTTT. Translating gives CARSQDGRRTPTGDGNTIYF.

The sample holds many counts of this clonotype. The CDR3 is CSARCQPQHF. The DNA of the CDR3 is TGCAGTGCTAGATGCCAGCCCCAGCATTTT. The rearrangement joins TRBV20-1 to TRBJ1-5; no firm D call. Looked up from germline, CDR1 is DFQATT and CDR2 is SNEGSKA (reference sequence). The length of the CDR3 is 10 residues. The V end was cut by 2 bases, the J end by 7 bases, with 3 bases between.

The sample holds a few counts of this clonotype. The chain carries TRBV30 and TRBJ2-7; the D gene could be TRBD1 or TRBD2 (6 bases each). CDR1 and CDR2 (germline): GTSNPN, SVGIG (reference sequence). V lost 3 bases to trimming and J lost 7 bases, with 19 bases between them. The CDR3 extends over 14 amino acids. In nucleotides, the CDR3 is TGTGCCTGGAGCCGAGCGAAGGGGGGTCGAGAGCAGTACTTC. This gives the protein CAWSRAKGGREQYF.

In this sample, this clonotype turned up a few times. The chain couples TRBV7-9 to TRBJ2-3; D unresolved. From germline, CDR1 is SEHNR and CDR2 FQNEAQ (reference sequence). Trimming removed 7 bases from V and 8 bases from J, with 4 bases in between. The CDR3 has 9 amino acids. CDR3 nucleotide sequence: TGTGCCAGCATTCTTACGCAGTATTTT. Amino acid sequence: CASILTQYF.

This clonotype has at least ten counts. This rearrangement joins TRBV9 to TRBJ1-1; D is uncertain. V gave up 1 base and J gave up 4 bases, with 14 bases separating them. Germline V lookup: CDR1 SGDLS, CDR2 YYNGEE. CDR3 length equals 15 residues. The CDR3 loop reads CASSVLGLESTEAFF. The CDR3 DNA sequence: TGTGCCAGCAGCGTACTCGGTCTTGAGTCCACTGAAGCTTTCTTT.

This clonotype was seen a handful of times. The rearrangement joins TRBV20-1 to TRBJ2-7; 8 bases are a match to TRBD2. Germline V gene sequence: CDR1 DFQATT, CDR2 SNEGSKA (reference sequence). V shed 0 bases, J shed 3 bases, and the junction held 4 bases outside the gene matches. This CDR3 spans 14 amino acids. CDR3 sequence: CSARDIGTSYEQYF. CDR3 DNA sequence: TGCAGTGCTAGAGATATCGGGACTAGCTACGAGCAGTACTTC.

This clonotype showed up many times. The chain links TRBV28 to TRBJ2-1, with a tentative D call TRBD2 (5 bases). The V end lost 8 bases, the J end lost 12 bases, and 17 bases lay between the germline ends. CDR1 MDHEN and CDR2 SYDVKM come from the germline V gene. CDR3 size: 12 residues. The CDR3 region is CASCSGGLWQFF. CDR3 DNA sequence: TGTGCCAGCTGCTCCGGCGGGTTATGGCAGTTCTTC. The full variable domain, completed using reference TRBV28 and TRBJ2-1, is DVKVTQSSRYLVKRTGEKVFLECVQDMDHENMFWYRQDPGLGLRLIYFSYDVKMKEKGDIPEGYSVSREKKERFSLILESASTNQTSMYLCASCSGGLWQFFGPGTRLTVL.

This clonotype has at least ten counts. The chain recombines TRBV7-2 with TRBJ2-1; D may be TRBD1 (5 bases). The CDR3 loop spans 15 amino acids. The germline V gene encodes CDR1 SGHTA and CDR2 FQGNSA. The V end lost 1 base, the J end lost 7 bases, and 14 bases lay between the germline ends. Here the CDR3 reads CASSLGTPATNEQFF. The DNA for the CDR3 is TGTGCCAGCAGCTTAGGGACACCGGCAACAAATGAGCAGTTCTTC. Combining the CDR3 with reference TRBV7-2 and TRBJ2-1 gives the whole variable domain GAGVSQSPSNKVTEKGKDVELRCDPISGHTALYWYRQSLGQGLEFLIYFQGNSAPDKSGLPSDRFSAERTGGSVSTLTIQRTQQEDSAVYLCASSLGTPATNEQFFGPGTRLTVL.

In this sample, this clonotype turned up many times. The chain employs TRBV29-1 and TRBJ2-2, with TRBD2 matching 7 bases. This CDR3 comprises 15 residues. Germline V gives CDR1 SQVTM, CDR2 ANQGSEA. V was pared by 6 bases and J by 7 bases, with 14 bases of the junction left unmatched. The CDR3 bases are TGCAGCGTCCAGGTCGGCGGGAGTCTCGTCGGGGAGCTGTTTTTT. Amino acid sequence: CSVQVGGSLVGELFF.

For the CDR3, the DNA is TGTGCCTGGAGTGGCCCATTAGGACAGGGATTTCAGCCCCAGCATTTT. Protein: CAWSGPLGQGFQPQHF. The gene calls are TRBV30 and TRBJ1-5, with TRBD1 matching over 8 bases. Germline loops: CDR1 GTSNPN, CDR2 SVGIG (reference sequence). The CDR3 has 16 residues. Trimming took 1 base from V and 6 from J; bases not matched to a gene: 11.